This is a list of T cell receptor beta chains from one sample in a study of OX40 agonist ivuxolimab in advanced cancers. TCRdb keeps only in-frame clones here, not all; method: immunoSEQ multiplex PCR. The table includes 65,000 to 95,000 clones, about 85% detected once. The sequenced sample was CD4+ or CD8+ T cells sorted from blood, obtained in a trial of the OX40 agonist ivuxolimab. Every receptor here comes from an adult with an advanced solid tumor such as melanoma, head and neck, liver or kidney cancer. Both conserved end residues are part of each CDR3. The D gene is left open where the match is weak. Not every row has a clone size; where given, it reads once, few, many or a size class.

cdr3_aa: CASSSRMPSGNTIYF
cdr3_nt: TGTGCCAGCAGTTCGAGGATGCCCTCTGGAAACACCATATATTTT
v_call: TRBV28
j_call: TRBJ1-3
d_call: NA
clone_size: NA

cdr3_aa: CASSISMGTGVEAFF
cdr3_nt: TGTGCCAGTAGTATTAGTATGGGGACAGGGGTTGAAGCTTTCTTT
v_call: TRBV19
j_call: TRBJ1-1
d_call: TRBD1
clone_size: NA

cdr3_aa: CASGHQLAGGPLYNEQFF
cdr3_nt: TGTGCCAGCGGACACCAACTAGCGGGAGGGCCCCTATACAATGAGCAGTTCTTC
v_call: TRBV7-9
j_call: TRBJ2-1
d_call: TRBD2
clone_size: NA

cdr3_aa: CASSKGLVFPYEQYF
cdr3_nt: TGTGCCAGCAGCAAGGGACTAGTTTTTCCCTACGAGCAGTACTTC
v_call: TRBV6-6
j_call: TRBJ2-7
d_call: TRBD2
clone_size: NA

cdr3_aa: CASYDVSDYSGELFF
cdr3_nt: TGTGCCAGTTACGACGTTTCCGACTATTCTGGGGAGCTGTTTTTT
v_call: TRBV28
j_call: TRBJ2-2
d_call: NA
clone_size: NA

cdr3_aa: CASSLEGWGGSSSYEQYF
cdr3_nt: TGTGCCAGCAGCTTGGAGGGCTGGGGAGGATCGAGCTCCTACGAGCAGTACTTC
v_call: TRBV5-6
j_call: TRBJ2-7
d_call: NA
clone_size: NA

cdr3_aa: CASSPSVTRTDTQYF
cdr3_nt: TGTGCCAGCTCACCCTCCGTAACTCGCACAGATACGCAGTATTTT
v_call: TRBV18
j_call: TRBJ2-3
d_call: NA
clone_size: NA

cdr3_aa: CASSLPGAYEQYF
cdr3_nt: TGTGCCAGCAGTCTCCCGGGGGCTTACGAGCAGTACTTC
v_call: TRBV6-6
j_call: TRBJ2-7
d_call: NA
clone_size: NA

cdr3_aa: CASSPGTSGPETQYF
cdr3_nt: TGTGCCAGCAGCCCAGGGACTAGCGGGCCCGAGACCCAGTACTTC
v_call: TRBV11-3
j_call: TRBJ2-5
d_call: TRBD2
clone_size: NA

cdr3_aa: CASGAGTGLYF
cdr3_nt: TGCGCCAGCGGAGCCGGGACAGGTCTGTATTTT
v_call: TRBV10-2
j_call: TRBJ2-3
d_call: TRBD1
clone_size: NA

cdr3_aa: CASRMGLTNSPLHF
cdr3_nt: TGTGCCAGTAGAATGGGGCTGACTAATTCACCCCTCCACTTT
v_call: TRBV28
j_call: TRBJ1-6
d_call: NA
clone_size: NA

cdr3_aa: CASGLDPGQGTYEQYF
cdr3_nt: TGTGCTAGTGGTTTGGACCCGGGACAGGGGACCTACGAGCAGTACTTC
v_call: TRBV12-5
j_call: TRBJ2-7
d_call: TRBD1
clone_size: NA

cdr3_aa: CASSYRDSYEQYF
cdr3_nt: TGTGCCAGCAGCTACCGGGACAGTTACGAGCAGTACTTC
v_call: TRBV7-9
j_call: TRBJ2-7
d_call: TRBD1
clone_size: once

cdr3_aa: CASTRQGRDGGYTF
cdr3_nt: TGTGCCAGCACTCGACAGGGGCGGGACGGTGGCTACACCTTC
v_call: TRBV28
j_call: TRBJ1-2
d_call: TRBD1
clone_size: once

cdr3_aa: CASSPPPWGGGYEQYF
cdr3_nt: TGTGCCAGCAGCCCACCCCCTTGGGGAGGGGGCTACGAGCAGTACTTC
v_call: TRBV7-9
j_call: TRBJ2-7
d_call: NA
clone_size: NA

cdr3_aa: CASSSRRLLNLYEQYF
cdr3_nt: TGTGCCAGCAGCTCCCGTAGACTCCTAAACCTCTACGAGCAGTACTTC
v_call: TRBV7-8
j_call: TRBJ2-7
d_call: NA
clone_size: NA

cdr3_aa: CASSLANSGRADYNEQFF
cdr3_nt: TGTGCCAGCAGCTTAGCGAACAGCGGGAGGGCCGATTACAATGAGCAGTTCTTC
v_call: TRBV7-9
j_call: TRBJ2-1
d_call: TRBD2
clone_size: NA

cdr3_aa: CASSEVSRDTEAFF
cdr3_nt: TGTGCCAGCAGTGAGGTATCGAGAGACACTGAAGCTTTCTTT
v_call: TRBV2
j_call: TRBJ1-1
d_call: NA
clone_size: NA

cdr3_aa: CASSVGLGPQYEQYF
cdr3_nt: TGTGCCAGCAGCGTTGGGCTGGGACCACAATACGAGCAGTACTTC
v_call: TRBV9
j_call: TRBJ2-7
d_call: NA
clone_size: NA

cdr3_aa: CASLRRDLGNSPLHF
cdr3_nt: TGTGCCAGCCTACGACGAGATTTGGGGAATTCACCCCTCCACTTT
v_call: TRBV21-1
j_call: TRBJ1-6
d_call: NA
clone_size: NA

cdr3_aa: CASDSGQGSGANVLTF
cdr3_nt: TGTGCTAGCGATAGCGGACAGGGTTCAGGGGCCAACGTCCTGACTTTC
v_call: TRBV12-5
j_call: TRBJ2-6
d_call: TRBD1
clone_size: NA

cdr3_aa: CASSLGRRNTEAFF
cdr3_nt: TGTGCCAGCAGCTTAGGCCGGCGAAACACTGAAGCTTTCTTT
v_call: TRBV13
j_call: TRBJ1-1
d_call: NA
clone_size: NA

cdr3_aa: CAWNRVNTGELFF
cdr3_nt: TGTGCCTGGAATAGGGTGAACACCGGGGAGCTGTTTTTT
v_call: TRBV30
j_call: TRBJ2-2
d_call: NA
clone_size: NA

cdr3_aa: CASSLVAGSFNEQYF
cdr3_nt: TGCGCCAGCAGCTTGGTAGCAGGGTCGTTTAACGAGCAGTACTTC
v_call: TRBV5-1
j_call: TRBJ2-7
d_call: NA
clone_size: once

cdr3_aa: CASSFGQTQYF
cdr3_nt: TGTGCCAGCAGCTTCGGGCAGACCCAGTACTTC
v_call: TRBV11-2
j_call: TRBJ2-5
d_call: NA
clone_size: NA

cdr3_aa: CASSTTGSEETQYF
cdr3_nt: TGTGCTAGCAGCACAACAGGGTCGGAAGAGACCCAGTACTTC
v_call: TRBV7-7
j_call: TRBJ2-5
d_call: NA
clone_size: NA

cdr3_aa: CASSPPGWMVDEQFF
cdr3_nt: TGTGCCAGCAGCCCCCCGGGGTGGATGGTCGATGAGCAGTTCTTC
v_call: TRBV11-2
j_call: TRBJ2-1
d_call: NA
clone_size: once

cdr3_aa: CASSPPGKETQYF
cdr3_nt: TGTGCCAGCAGTCCCCCGGGAAAAGAGACCCAGTACTTC
v_call: TRBV28
j_call: TRBJ2-5
d_call: NA
clone_size: NA

cdr3_aa: CSATQHNYGYTF
cdr3_nt: TGCAGCGCAACACAGCACAACTATGGCTACACCTTC
v_call: TRBV29-1
j_call: TRBJ1-2
d_call: NA
clone_size: few

cdr3_aa: CASSSGWQGADTQYF
cdr3_nt: TGTGCCAGCAGCTCAGGGTGGCAGGGGGCAGATACGCAGTATTTT
v_call: TRBV7-8
j_call: TRBJ2-3
d_call: TRBD1
clone_size: NA

cdr3_aa: CASSQDTNRADNSPLHF
cdr3_nt: TGCGCCAGCAGCCAGGATACAAACAGGGCAGATAATTCACCCCTCCACTTT
v_call: TRBV4-1
j_call: TRBJ1-6
d_call: NA
clone_size: NA

cdr3_aa: CASSIDLRDRDVNETQYF
cdr3_nt: TGTGCCAGTAGTATAGATCTCCGGGACAGGGACGTGAACGAGACCCAGTACTTC
v_call: TRBV19
j_call: TRBJ2-5
d_call: TRBD1
clone_size: NA

cdr3_aa: CASSPTAGAPDTQYF
cdr3_nt: TGTGCCAGCAGTCCGACAGCGGGAGCACCAGATACGCAGTATTTT
v_call: TRBV6-5
j_call: TRBJ2-3
d_call: TRBD2
clone_size: NA

cdr3_aa: CAWTTFYGYTF
cdr3_nt: TGTGCCTGGACTACTTTCTATGGCTACACCTTC
v_call: TRBV30
j_call: TRBJ1-2
d_call: NA
clone_size: NA

cdr3_aa: CASSSGQVAYEQYF
cdr3_nt: TGTGCCAGCAGCTCGGGACAGGTCGCCTACGAGCAGTACTTC
v_call: TRBV5-4
j_call: TRBJ2-7
d_call: TRBD1
clone_size: NA

cdr3_aa: CASSLVARGQGNTIYF
cdr3_nt: TGTGCCAGCAGCTTAGTGGCCAGGGGGCAGGGAAACACCATATATTTT
v_call: TRBV7-9
j_call: TRBJ1-3
d_call: TRBD1
clone_size: NA

cdr3_aa: CASSLGLAGEYEQYF
cdr3_nt: TGTGCCAGCAGCTTAGGACTAGCGGGTGAATACGAGCAGTACTTC
v_call: TRBV5-4
j_call: TRBJ2-7
d_call: TRBD2
clone_size: NA

cdr3_aa: CASSLAVNRNTEAFF
cdr3_nt: TGTGCCAGCAGCTTAGCAGTCAATAGGAACACTGAAGCTTTCTTT
v_call: TRBV7-2
j_call: TRBJ1-1
d_call: NA
clone_size: NA

cdr3_aa: CASSSTGTGKKEQYF
cdr3_nt: TGTGCCAGCAGTTCTACCGGGACAGGGAAGAAGGAGCAGTACTTC
v_call: TRBV6-1
j_call: TRBJ2-7
d_call: TRBD1
clone_size: NA

cdr3_aa: CASTSVGGRSGNTIYF
cdr3_nt: TGTGCCAGCACCTCCGTAGGGGGCCGCTCTGGAAACACCATATATTTT
v_call: TRBV28
j_call: TRBJ1-3
d_call: TRBD1
clone_size: many

cdr3_aa: CASSLTSGRTGELFF
cdr3_nt: TGTGCCAGCAGTCTGACTAGCGGTCGGACCGGGGAGCTGTTTTTT
v_call: TRBV5-8
j_call: TRBJ2-2
d_call: TRBD2
clone_size: once

cdr3_aa: CAWSTASYEQYF
cdr3_nt: TGTGCCTGGAGTACTGCCTCCTACGAGCAGTACTTC
v_call: TRBV30
j_call: TRBJ2-7
d_call: NA
clone_size: few

cdr3_aa: CASSIGIRSYNEQFF
cdr3_nt: TGTGCCAGTAGTATAGGGATTCGCTCCTACAATGAGCAGTTCTTC
v_call: TRBV19
j_call: TRBJ2-1
d_call: NA
clone_size: once

cdr3_aa: CASTSPSGGRSNEKLFF
cdr3_nt: TGTGCCAGCACTTCACCTAGCGGGGGCCGGTCTAATGAAAAACTGTTTTTT
v_call: TRBV2
j_call: TRBJ1-4
d_call: NA
clone_size: NA

cdr3_aa: CASKREKDTGELFF
cdr3_nt: TGTGCCAGCAAACGGGAGAAGGACACCGGGGAGCTGTTTTTT
v_call: TRBV2
j_call: TRBJ2-2
d_call: NA
clone_size: NA

cdr3_aa: CASSNSRDTQYF
cdr3_nt: TGCGCCAGCAGCAACTCGCGGGATACGCAGTATTTT
v_call: TRBV5-1
j_call: TRBJ2-3
d_call: NA
clone_size: NA

cdr3_aa: CASSRLAGNGDEQYF
cdr3_nt: TGTGCCAGCTCACGACTAGCGGGAAACGGCGACGAGCAGTACTTC
v_call: TRBV18
j_call: TRBJ2-7
d_call: TRBD2
clone_size: NA

cdr3_aa: CAWEPTGVYHGYTF
cdr3_nt: TGTGCCTGGGAACCGACAGGGGTTTACCATGGCTACACCTTC
v_call: TRBV30
j_call: TRBJ1-2
d_call: TRBD1
clone_size: NA

cdr3_aa: CASSPQTGLYSGNTIYF
cdr3_nt: TGTGCCAGCAGCCCCCAGACAGGCCTTTACTCTGGAAACACCATATATTTT
v_call: TRBV28
j_call: TRBJ1-3
d_call: NA
clone_size: NA

cdr3_aa: CASSQQFGDGYTF
cdr3_nt: TGCGCCAGCAGCCAACAATTCGGGGATGGCTACACCTTC
v_call: TRBV4-1
j_call: TRBJ1-2
d_call: NA
clone_size: NA

cdr3_aa: CASSLGGQQETQYF
cdr3_nt: TGTGCCAGCAGCTTAGGCGGACAACAAGAGACCCAGTACTTC
v_call: TRBV13
j_call: TRBJ2-5
d_call: NA
clone_size: NA

cdr3_aa: CATSRDLAGELFF
cdr3_nt: TGTGCCACCAGCAGAGATCTGGCCGGGGAGCTGTTTTTT
v_call: TRBV15
j_call: TRBJ2-2
d_call: NA
clone_size: NA

cdr3_aa: CASGRPGTGNEQFF
cdr3_nt: TGTGCCAGCGGCCGCCCTGGGACAGGCAATGAGCAGTTCTTC
v_call: TRBV6-5
j_call: TRBJ2-1
d_call: TRBD1
clone_size: NA

cdr3_aa: CASSKAIAGVGTDTQYF
cdr3_nt: TGTGCCAGCAGCAAAGCTATAGCGGGAGTTGGTACAGATACGCAGTATTTT
v_call: TRBV21-1
j_call: TRBJ2-3
d_call: NA
clone_size: NA

cdr3_aa: CASSEADLIYEQYF
cdr3_nt: TGTGCCAGCAGTGAAGCGGACCTGATATACGAGCAGTACTTC
v_call: TRBV6-1
j_call: TRBJ2-7
d_call: NA
clone_size: NA

cdr3_aa: CASSERLPPPYEQYF
cdr3_nt: TGTGCCAGCAGTGAACGTCTCCCGCCCCCCTACGAGCAGTACTTC
v_call: TRBV25-1
j_call: TRBJ2-7
d_call: NA
clone_size: NA

cdr3_aa: CASSLGGQLYEQYF
cdr3_nt: TGTGCCAGCAGTTTGGGAGGGCAGTTGTACGAGCAGTACTTC
v_call: TRBV27
j_call: TRBJ2-7
d_call: TRBD2
clone_size: NA

cdr3_aa: CASSLDRGRSYEQYF
cdr3_nt: TGTGCCAGCAGCCTTGACAGGGGAAGGTCCTACGAGCAGTACTTC
v_call: TRBV7-2
j_call: TRBJ2-7
d_call: TRBD1
clone_size: NA

cdr3_aa: CASSFLRGGNEQYF
cdr3_nt: TGTGCCAGCAGCTTTCTTCGAGGGGGCAACGAGCAGTACTTC
v_call: TRBV5-6
j_call: TRBJ2-7
d_call: TRBD1
clone_size: NA